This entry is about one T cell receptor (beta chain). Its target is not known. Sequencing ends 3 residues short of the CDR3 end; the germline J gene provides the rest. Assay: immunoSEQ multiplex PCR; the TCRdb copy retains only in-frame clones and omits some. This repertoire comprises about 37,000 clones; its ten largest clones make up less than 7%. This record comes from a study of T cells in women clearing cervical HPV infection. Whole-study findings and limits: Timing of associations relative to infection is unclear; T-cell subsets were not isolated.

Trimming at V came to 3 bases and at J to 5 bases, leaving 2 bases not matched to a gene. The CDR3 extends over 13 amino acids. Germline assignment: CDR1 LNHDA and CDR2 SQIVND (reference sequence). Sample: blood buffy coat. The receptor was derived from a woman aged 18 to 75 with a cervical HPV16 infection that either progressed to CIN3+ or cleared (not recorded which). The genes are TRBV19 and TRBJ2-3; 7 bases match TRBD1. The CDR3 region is CASSIDREDTQYF. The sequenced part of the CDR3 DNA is TGTGCCAGTAGTATCGACAGGGAAGATACG. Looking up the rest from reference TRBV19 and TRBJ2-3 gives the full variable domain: DGGITQSPKYLFRKEGQNVTLSCEQNLNHDAMYWYRQDPGQGLRLIYYSQIVNDFQKGDIAEGYSVSREKKESFPLTVTSAQKNPTAFYLCASSIDREDTQYFGPGTRLTVL.